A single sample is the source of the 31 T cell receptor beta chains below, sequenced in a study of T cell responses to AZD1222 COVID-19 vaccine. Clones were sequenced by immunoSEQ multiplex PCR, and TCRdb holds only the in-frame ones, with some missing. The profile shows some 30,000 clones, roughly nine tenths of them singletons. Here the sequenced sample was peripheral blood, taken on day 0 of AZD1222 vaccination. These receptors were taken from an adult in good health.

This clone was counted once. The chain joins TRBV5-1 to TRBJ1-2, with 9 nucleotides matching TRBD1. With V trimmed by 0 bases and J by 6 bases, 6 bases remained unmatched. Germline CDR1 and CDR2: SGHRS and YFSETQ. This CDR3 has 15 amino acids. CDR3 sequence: CASSLAIGTGNGYTF. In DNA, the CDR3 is TGCGCCAGCAGCTTGGCCATTGGGACAGGGAATGGCTACACCTTC. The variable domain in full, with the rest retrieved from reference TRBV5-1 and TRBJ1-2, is KAGVTQTPRYLIKTRGQQVTLSCSPISGHRSVSWYQQTPGQGLQFLFEYFSETQRNKGNFPGRFSGRQFSNSRSEMNVSTLELGDSALYLCASSLAIGTGNGYTFGSGTRLTVV.

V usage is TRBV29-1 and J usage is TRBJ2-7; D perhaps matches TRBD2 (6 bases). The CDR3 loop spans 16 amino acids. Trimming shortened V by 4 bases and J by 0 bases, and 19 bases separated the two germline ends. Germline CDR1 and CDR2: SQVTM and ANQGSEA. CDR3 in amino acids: CSVGGVPGLSSYEQYF. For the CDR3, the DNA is TGCAGCGTTGGGGGGGTTCCGGGATTGAGCTCCTACGAGCAGTACTTC.

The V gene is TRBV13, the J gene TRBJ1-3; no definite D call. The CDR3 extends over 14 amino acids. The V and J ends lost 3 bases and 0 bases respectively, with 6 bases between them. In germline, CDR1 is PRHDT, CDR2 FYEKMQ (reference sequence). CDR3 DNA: TGTGCCAGCAGCTTCACTATCTCTGGAAACACCATATATTTT. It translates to CASSFTISGNTIYF.

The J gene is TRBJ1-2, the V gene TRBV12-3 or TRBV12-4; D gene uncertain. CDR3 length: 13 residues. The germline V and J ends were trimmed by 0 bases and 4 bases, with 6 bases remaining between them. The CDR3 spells CASSLAGVYGYTF. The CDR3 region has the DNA TGTGCCAGCAGTTTAGCGGGAGTCTATGGCTACACCTTC.

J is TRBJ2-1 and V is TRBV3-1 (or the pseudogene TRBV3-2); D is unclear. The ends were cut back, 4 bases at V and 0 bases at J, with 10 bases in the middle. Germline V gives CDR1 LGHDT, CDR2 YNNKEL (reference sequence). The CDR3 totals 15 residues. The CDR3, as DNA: TGTGCCAGCAGCCCGAGTTCAAGCTCCTACAATGAGCAGTTCTTC. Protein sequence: CASSPSSSSYNEQFF.

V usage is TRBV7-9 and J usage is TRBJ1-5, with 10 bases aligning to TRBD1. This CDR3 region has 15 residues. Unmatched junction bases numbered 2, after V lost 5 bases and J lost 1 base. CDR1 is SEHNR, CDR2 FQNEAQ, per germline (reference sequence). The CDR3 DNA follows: TGTGCCAGCAGCGAGGACAGGGGGAGCAATCAGCCCCAGCATTTT. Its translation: CASSEDRGSNQPQHF.

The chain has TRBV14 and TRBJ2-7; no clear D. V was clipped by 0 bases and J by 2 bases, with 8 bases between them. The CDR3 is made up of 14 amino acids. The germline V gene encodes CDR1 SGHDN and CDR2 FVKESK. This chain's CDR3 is CASSQDWAAYEQYF. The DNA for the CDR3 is TGTGCCAGCAGCCAAGATTGGGCAGCCTACGAGCAGTACTTC. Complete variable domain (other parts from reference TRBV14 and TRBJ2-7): EAGVTQFPSHSVIEKGQTVTLRCDPISGHDNLYWYRRVMGKEIKFLLHFVKESKQDESGMPNNRFLAERTGGTYSTLKVQPAELEDSGVYFCASSQDWAAYEQYFGPGTRLTVT.

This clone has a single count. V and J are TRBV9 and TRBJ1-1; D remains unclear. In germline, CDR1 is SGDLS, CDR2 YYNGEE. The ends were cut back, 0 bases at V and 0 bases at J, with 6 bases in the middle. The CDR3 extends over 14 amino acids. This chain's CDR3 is CASSVGGVNTEAFF. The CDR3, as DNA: TGTGCCAGCAGCGTAGGTGGGGTGAACACTGAAGCTTTCTTT.

The CDR3 loop reads CAWSGLGVVRDTQYF. CDR3 in DNA: TGTGCCTGGAGTGGGCTAGGGGTGGTGCGAGATACGCAGTATTTT. The chain couples TRBV30 to TRBJ2-3; TRBD1 is a possible D gene (5 bases). The CDR3 spans 15 residues. From germline, CDR1 is GTSNPN and CDR2 SVGIG (reference sequence). Trimming took off 1 base at V and 5 bases at J, with 16 bases between the two ends.

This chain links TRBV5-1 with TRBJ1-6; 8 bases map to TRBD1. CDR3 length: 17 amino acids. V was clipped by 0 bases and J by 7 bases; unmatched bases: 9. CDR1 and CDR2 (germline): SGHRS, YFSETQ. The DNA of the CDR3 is TGCGCCAGCAGCTTGGAAGGACAGGGAGTGGGCAATTCACCCCTCCACTTT. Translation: CASSLEGQGVGNSPLHF.

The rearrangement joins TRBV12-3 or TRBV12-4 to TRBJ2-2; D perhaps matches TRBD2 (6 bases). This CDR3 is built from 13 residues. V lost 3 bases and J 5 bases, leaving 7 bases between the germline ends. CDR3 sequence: CASSFGGTGELFF. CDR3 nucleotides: TGTGCCAGCAGTTTCGGGGGAACCGGGGAGCTGTTTTTT.

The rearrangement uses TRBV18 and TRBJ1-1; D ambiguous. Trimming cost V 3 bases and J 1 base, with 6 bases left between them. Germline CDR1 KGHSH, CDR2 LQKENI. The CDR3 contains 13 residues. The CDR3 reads CASSPGANTEAFF. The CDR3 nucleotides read TGTGCCAGCTCACCGGGCGCGAACACTGAAGCTTTCTTT.

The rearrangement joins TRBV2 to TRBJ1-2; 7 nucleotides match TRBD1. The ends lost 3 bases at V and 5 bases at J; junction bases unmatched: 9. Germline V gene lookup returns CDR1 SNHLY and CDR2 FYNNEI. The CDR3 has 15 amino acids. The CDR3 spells CASSDQTGRGYGYTF. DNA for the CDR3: TGTGCCAGCAGTGACCAGACAGGGAGGGGATATGGCTACACCTTC.

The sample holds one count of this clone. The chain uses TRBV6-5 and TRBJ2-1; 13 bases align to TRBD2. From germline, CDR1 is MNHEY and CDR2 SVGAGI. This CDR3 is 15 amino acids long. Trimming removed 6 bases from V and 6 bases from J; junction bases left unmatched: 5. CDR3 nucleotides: TGTGCCAGCAGAGCCGGGACTAGCGGGGTCAATGAGCAGTTCTTC. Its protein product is CASRAGTSGVNEQFF.

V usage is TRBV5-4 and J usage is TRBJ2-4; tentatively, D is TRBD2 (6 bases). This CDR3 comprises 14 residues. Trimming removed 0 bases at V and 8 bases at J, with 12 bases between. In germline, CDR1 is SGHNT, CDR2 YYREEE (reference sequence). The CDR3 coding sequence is TGTGCCAGCAGCTTGGAATGGGGGGAGGACATTCAGTACTTC. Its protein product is CASSLEWGEDIQYF.

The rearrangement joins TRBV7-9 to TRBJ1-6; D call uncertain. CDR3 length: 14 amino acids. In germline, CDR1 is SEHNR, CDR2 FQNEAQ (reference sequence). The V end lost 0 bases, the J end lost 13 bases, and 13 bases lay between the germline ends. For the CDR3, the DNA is TGTGCCAGCAGCTTAGCCGGCGACCAGGCCCCCCTCCACTTT. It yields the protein CASSLAGDQAPLHF.

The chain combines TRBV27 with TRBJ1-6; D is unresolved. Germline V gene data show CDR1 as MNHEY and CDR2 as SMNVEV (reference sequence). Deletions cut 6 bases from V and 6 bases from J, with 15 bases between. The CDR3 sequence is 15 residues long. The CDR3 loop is CASSPDTVGNSPLHF. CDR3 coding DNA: TGTGCCAGCAGCCCCGACACTGTGGGTAATTCACCCCTCCACTTT.

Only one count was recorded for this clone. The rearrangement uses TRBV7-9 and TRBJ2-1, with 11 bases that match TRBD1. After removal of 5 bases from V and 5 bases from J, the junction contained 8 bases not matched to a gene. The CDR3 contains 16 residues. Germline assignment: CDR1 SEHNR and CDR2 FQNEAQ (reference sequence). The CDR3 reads CASSPWDRGGNNEQFF. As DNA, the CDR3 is TGTGCCAGCAGCCCCTGGGACAGGGGGGGTAACAATGAGCAGTTCTTC. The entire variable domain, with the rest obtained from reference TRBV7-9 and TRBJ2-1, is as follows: DTGVSQNPRHKITKRGQNVTFRCDPISEHNRLYWYRQTLGQGPEFLTYFQNEAQLEKSRLLSDRFSAERPKGSFSTLEIQRTEQGDSAMYLCASSPWDRGGNNEQFFGPGTRLTVL.

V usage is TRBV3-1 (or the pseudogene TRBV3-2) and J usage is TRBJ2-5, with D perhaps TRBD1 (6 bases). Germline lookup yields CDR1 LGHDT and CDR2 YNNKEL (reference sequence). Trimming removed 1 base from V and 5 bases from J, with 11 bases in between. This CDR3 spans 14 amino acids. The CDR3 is CASSQGRGQETQYF. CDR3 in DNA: TGTGCCAGCAGCCAAGGCAGGGGCCAGGAGACCCAGTACTTC.

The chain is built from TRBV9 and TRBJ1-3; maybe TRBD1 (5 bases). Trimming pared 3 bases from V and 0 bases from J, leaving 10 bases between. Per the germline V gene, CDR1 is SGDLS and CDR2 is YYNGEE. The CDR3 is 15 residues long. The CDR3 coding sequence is TGTGCCAGCAGCGGGGACTCAAGCTCTGGAAACACCATATATTTT. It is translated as CASSGDSSSGNTIYF.

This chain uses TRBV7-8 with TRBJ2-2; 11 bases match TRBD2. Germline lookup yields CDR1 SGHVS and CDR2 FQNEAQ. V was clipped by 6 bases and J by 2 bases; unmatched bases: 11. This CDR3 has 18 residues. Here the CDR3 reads CASSTSIAGGLNTGELFF. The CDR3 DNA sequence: TGTGCCAGCAGTACTTCTATAGCGGGGGGGCTTAACACCGGGGAGCTGTTTTTT.

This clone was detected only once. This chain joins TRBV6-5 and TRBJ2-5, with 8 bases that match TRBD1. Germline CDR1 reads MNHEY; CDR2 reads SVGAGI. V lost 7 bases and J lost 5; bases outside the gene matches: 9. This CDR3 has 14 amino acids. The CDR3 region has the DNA TGTGCCAGCATGATGCAGGGGGCGAGGGAGACCCAGTACTTC. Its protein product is CASMMQGARETQYF.

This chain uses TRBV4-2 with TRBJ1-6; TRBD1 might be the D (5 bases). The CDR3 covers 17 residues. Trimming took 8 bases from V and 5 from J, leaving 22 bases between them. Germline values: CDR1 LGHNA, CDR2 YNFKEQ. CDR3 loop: CASSPVGRGDNNSPLHF. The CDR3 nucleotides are TGTGCCAGCTCACCCGTGGGGAGGGGTGATAATAATTCACCCCTCCACTTT.

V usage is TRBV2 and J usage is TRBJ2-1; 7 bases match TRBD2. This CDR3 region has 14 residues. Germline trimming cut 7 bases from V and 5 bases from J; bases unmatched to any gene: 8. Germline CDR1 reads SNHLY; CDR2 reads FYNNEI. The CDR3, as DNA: TGTGCCAGCAAGGAAGTAGCGGGCCACAATGAGCAGTTCTTC. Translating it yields CASKEVAGHNEQFF.

The CDR3 DNA reads as TGTGCCAGTAGTCCTGGGGGACAGGGTAGGGTTGGAGCTTTCTTT. Translating gives CASSPGGQGRVGAFF. The chain combines TRBV19 with TRBJ1-1, with TRBD1 identical over 9 bases. After removal of 5 bases from V and 10 bases from J, the junction contained 14 bases not matched to a gene. Germline V gene data show CDR1 as LNHDA and CDR2 as SQIVND (reference sequence). This CDR3 has 15 residues. Full variable domain (missing parts from reference TRBV19 and TRBJ1-1): DGGITQSPKYLFRKEGQNVTLSCEQNLNHDAMYWYRQDPGQGLRLIYYSQIVNDFQKGDIAEGYSVSREKKESFPLTVTSAQKNPTAFYLCASSPGGQGRVGAFFGQGTRLTVV.

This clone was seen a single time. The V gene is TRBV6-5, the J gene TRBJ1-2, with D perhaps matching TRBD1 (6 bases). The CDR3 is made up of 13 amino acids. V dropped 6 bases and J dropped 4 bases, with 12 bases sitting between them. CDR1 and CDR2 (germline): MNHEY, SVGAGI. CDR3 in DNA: TGTGCCAGCAGCATTCAGGGGTCCTATGGCTACACCTTC. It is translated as CASSIQGSYGYTF.

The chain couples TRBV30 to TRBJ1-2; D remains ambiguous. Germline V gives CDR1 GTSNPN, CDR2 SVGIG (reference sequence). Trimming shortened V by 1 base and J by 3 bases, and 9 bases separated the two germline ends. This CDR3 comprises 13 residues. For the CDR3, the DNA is TGTGCCTGGAGTGGAGGGTTCGACTATGGCTACACCTTC. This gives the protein CAWSGGFDYGYTF.

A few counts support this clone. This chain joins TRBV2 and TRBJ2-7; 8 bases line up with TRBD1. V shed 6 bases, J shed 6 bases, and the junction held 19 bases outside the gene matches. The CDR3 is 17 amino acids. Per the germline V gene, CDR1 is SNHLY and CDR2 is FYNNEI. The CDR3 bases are TGTGCCAGCAGAGCCTTCTTCTCCGCGGACAGGGATCGCGAGCAGTACTTC. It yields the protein CASRAFFSADRDREQYF.

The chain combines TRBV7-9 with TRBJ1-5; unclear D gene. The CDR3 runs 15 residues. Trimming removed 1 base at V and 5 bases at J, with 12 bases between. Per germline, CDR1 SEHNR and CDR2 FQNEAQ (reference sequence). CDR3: CASSLDAVGDQPQHF. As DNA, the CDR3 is TGTGCCAGCAGCTTAGACGCGGTCGGCGATCAGCCCCAGCATTTT.

CDR3 coding DNA: TGTGCCAGCAGCCTCGGACTAGCGGGGGGTAGCAGCTCCTACAATGAGCAGTTCTTC. This codes for CASSLGLAGGSSSYNEQFF. The rearrangement joins TRBV4-2 to TRBJ2-1; 14 nucleotides line up with TRBD2. In germline, CDR1 is LGHNA, CDR2 YNFKEQ. This CDR3 has 19 amino acids. Unmatched junction bases numbered 8, after V lost 4 bases and J lost 0 bases.

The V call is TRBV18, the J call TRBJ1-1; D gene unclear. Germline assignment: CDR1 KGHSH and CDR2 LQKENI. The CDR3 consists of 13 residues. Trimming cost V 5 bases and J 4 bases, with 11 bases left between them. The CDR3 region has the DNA TGTGCCAGCTCATACCGGGCCGGCACTGAAGCTTTCTTT. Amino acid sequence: CASSYRAGTEAFF. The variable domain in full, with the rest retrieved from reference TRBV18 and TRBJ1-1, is NAGVMQNPRHLVRRRGQEARLRCSPMKGHSHVYWYRQLPEEGLKFMVYLQKENIIDESGMPKERFSAEFPKEGPSILRIQQVVRGDSAAYFCASSYRAGTEAFFGQGTRLTVV.